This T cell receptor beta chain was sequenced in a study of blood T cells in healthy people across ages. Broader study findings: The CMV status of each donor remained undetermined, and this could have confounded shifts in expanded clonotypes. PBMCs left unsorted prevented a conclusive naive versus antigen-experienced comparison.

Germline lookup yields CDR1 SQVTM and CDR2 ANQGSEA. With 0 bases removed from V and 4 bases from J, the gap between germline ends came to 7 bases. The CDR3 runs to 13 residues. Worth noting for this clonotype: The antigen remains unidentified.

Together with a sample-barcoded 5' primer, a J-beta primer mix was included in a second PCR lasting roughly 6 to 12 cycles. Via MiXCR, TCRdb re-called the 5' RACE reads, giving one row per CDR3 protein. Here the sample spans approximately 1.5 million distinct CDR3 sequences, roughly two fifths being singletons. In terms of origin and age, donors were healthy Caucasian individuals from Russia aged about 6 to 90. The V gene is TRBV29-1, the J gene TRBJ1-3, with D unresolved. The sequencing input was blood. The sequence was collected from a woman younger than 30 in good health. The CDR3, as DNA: TGCAGCGTTGAAGATCGGTTAGGAAACACCATATATTTT. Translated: CSVEDRLGNTIYF.